What follows are 29 T cell receptor beta chains derived from one specimen sequenced in a study of beta chain features in type 1 diabetes. Sequencing targeted expressed TCRB transcripts, as all isolated RNA had been reverse transcribed. Generated by immunoSEQ multiplex PCR, the TCRdb table keeps only in-frame clones and is missing some. The sample contains over 100,000 clones, 40% of which appear only once. The sample consisted of stem cell memory CD4+ T cells from blood. These receptors all come from a woman aged 18-30 years in good health.

The chain joins TRBV4-3 to TRBJ2-7, with a tentative D call TRBD1 (6 bases). Germline V gene sequence: CDR1 LGHNA, CDR2 YSLEER. V lost 0 bases, J lost 0 bases, and 12 bases lay in between. The CDR3 runs 16 residues. The CDR3 bases are TGCGCCAGCAGCCAAGATGAGGGGACATTCTCCTACGAGCAGTACTTC. Amino acids: CASSQDEGTFSYEQYF.

In its sample, this clone was seen a few times. The chain combines TRBV20-1 with TRBJ1-1, with D uncertain. Trimming took 2 bases from V and 8 from J, leaving 6 bases between them. Germline CDR1 reads DFQATT; CDR2 reads SNEGSKA (reference sequence). The CDR3 is 10 amino acids. CDR3 in DNA: TGCAGTGCTAGAAGACTGGAAGCTTTCTTT. It yields the protein CSARRLEAFF.

The rearrangement joins TRBV28 to TRBJ2-7; maybe TRBD2 (6 bases). The CDR3 spans 14 residues. The germline V gene has CDR1 MDHEN and CDR2 SYDVKM. V shed 3 bases and J shed 4 bases, with 13 bases lying between them. The CDR3 DNA reads as TGTGCCAGCAGTTTCGGGGGAAATGAGTACGAGCAGTACTTC. Its translation is CASSFGGNEYEQYF.

This clone was seen a handful of times. This sequence joins TRBV27 and TRBJ1-2; D is ambiguous. V was pared by 4 bases and J by 5 bases, with 11 bases between. Germline lookup yields CDR1 MNHEY and CDR2 SMNVEV (reference sequence). The CDR3 is made up of 13 amino acids. The CDR3 is CASSYSVGYGYTF. The CDR3, as DNA: TGTGCCAGCAGTTACTCTGTCGGGTATGGCTACACCTTC.

J is TRBJ2-2 and V is TRBV18, with D unclear. V was clipped by 6 bases and J by 5 bases, with 10 bases between them. This CDR3 spans 13 amino acids. The germline CDR1 and CDR2 sequences are KGHSH and LQKENI. CDR3 sequence: CASSTRRTGELFF. The CDR3 DNA sequence: TGTGCCAGCTCCACCCGGCGGACCGGGGAGCTGTTTTTT.

This chain joins TRBV6-5 and TRBJ2-1; perhaps TRBD2 as D (5 bases). V lost 7 bases and J lost 7, with 20 bases in between. The CDR3 has 15 residues. The germline V gene encodes CDR1 MNHEY and CDR2 SVGAGI. CDR3 nucleotides: TGTGCCAGCACTTCTACGCGGGTCGGGGAGAATGAGCAGTTCTTC. This encodes CASTSTRVGENEQFF.

The chain has TRBV27 and TRBJ2-7; no definite D call. The CDR3 runs 15 residues. With 2 bases removed from V and 3 bases from J, the gap between germline ends came to 14 bases. In germline, CDR1 is MNHEY, CDR2 SMNVEV (reference sequence). The CDR3 here is CASSLTLSNNYEQYF. The CDR3 DNA reads TGTGCCAGCAGTTTAACGTTAAGCAATAACTACGAGCAGTACTTC.

This clone turned up a few times. This rearrangement joins TRBV4-1 to TRBJ2-1; TRBD2 matches at 14 bases. V lost 3 bases to trimming and J lost 1 base; unmatched junction nucleotides: 2. The CDR3 runs 17 residues. The V gene's germline CDR1 is MGHRA and CDR2 YSYEKL. In DNA form, the CDR3 reads TGCGCCAGCAGCCAGACTAGCGGGAGGGGATCCTACAATGAGCAGTTCTTC. It codes for CASSQTSGRGSYNEQFF.

A few counts support this clone. The chain carries TRBV7-2 and TRBJ1-1; D might be TRBD1 (5 bases). The V end lost 5 bases, the J end lost 1 base, and 11 bases lay between the germline ends. Germline V gene sequence: CDR1 SGHTA, CDR2 FQGNSA. This CDR3 has 14 amino acids. CDR3 region: CASSQGRTNTEAFF. In nucleotides, the CDR3 is TGTGCCAGCAGCCAGGGCCGGACGAACACTGAAGCTTTCTTT. The complete variable domain, with remaining parts taken from reference TRBV7-2 and TRBJ1-1, reads GAGVSQSPSNKVTEKGKDVELRCDPISGHTALYWYRQSLGQGLEFLIYFQGNSAPDKSGLPSDRFSAERTGGSVSTLTIQRTQQEDSAVYLCASSQGRTNTEAFFGQGTRLTVV.

The chain couples TRBV6-1 to TRBJ2-7; 7 nucleotides agree with TRBD1. The CDR3 spans 12 residues. V lost 6 bases, J lost 6 bases, and 5 bases stayed unmatched. The germline CDR1 and CDR2 sequences are MNHNS and SASEGT. The CDR3 DNA reads TGTGCCAGCAGGGTGACAGGGTCCGAGCAGTACTTC. Amino acid sequence: CASRVTGSEQYF.

The J gene is TRBJ1-1, the V gene TRBV7-3, with 8 bases fitting TRBD1. Trimming removed 6 bases from V and 8 bases from J; junction bases left unmatched: 2. Germline V CDR1 and CDR2: SGHTA, FQGTGA. The CDR3 totals 11 residues. The CDR3 sequence: CASRGTGEAFF. The CDR3 DNA sequence: TGTGCCAGCAGGGGGACAGGAGAAGCTTTCTTT.

This chain uses TRBV10-3 with TRBJ2-7; D remains ambiguous. The CDR3 consists of 13 residues. V lost 3 bases and J lost 7, with 13 bases in between. CDR1 is ENHRY and CDR2 is SYGVKD in the germline V gene. The CDR3 region is CAISEVAVDEQYF. The CDR3 DNA sequence: TGTGCCATCAGTGAAGTAGCCGTCGATGAGCAGTACTTC.

The chain couples TRBV30 to TRBJ2-5; D is possibly TRBD2 (5 bases). The CDR3 loop spans 12 amino acids. Germline CDR1 is GTSNPN and CDR2 is SVGIG (reference sequence). The ends were cut back, 2 bases at V and 4 bases at J, with 8 bases in the middle. The CDR3 DNA is TGTGCCTGGAGTCCACTAGGAGAGACCCAGTACTTC. It is translated as CAWSPLGETQYF. Based on the CDR3 plus reference TRBV30 and TRBJ2-5, the full variable domain is SQTIHQWPATLVQPVGSPLSLECTVEGTSNPNLYWYRQAAGRGLQLLFYSVGIGQISSEVPQNLSASRPQDRQFILSSKKLLLSDSGFYLCAWSPLGETQYFGPGTRLLVL.

The gene calls are TRBV7-8 and TRBJ2-5, with 8 positions matching TRBD2. This CDR3 comprises 16 residues. The V segment lost 4 bases and the J segment 1 base; nucleotides outside the gene matches: 8. Germline values: CDR1 SGHVS, CDR2 FQNEAQ. CDR3 in DNA: TGTGCCAGCAGCTCGAAACCTACTAGCGGCCAAGAGACCCAGTACTTC. Amino acids: CASSSKPTSGQETQYF.

The chain joins TRBV6-6 to TRBJ1-1, with D possibly being TRBD1 (6 bases). The germline V gene encodes CDR1 MNHNY and CDR2 SVGAGI (reference sequence). This CDR3 has 14 amino acids. V dropped 5 bases and J dropped 5 bases, with 15 bases sitting between them. CDR3: CASSPRGRGTEAFF. CDR3 sequence (DNA): TGTGCCAGCAGTCCGAGGGGGAGGGGGACTGAAGCTTTCTTT.

The chain employs TRBV28 and TRBJ1-2; D perhaps matches TRBD1 (5 bases). V lost 3 bases and J lost 6, with 17 bases in between. The CDR3 is made up of 15 amino acids. The germline CDR1 and CDR2 sequences are MDHEN and SYDVKM. The CDR3 DNA is TGTGCCAGCAGTTTGTCAAATCAGGGAATTGATGGCTACACCTTC. Amino acid sequence: CASSLSNQGIDGYTF.

V usage is TRBV6-6 and J usage is TRBJ1-5; TRBD1 matches at 9 bases. The CDR3 is 14 amino acids. V gave up 6 bases and J gave up 6 bases; unmatched junction bases: 6. The germline CDR1 and CDR2 sequences are MNHNY and SVGAGI (reference sequence). The CDR3 region has the DNA TGTGCCAGCAGCCGGACAGGGGTTGCTCAGCCCCAGCATTTT. Residues: CASSRTGVAQPQHF.

There are a few counts of this clone. This chain connects TRBV19 to TRBJ2-2; 13 positions match TRBD2. From germline, CDR1 is LNHDA and CDR2 SQIVND (reference sequence). V shed 4 bases and J 4 bases; nucleotides not matched to a gene: 6. This CDR3 spans 17 amino acids. CDR3: CASSTGLAGRVTGELFF. CDR3 in DNA: TGTGCCAGTAGTACGGGACTAGCGGGAAGGGTCACCGGGGAGCTGTTTTTT.

In its sample, this clone was seen once. This chain connects TRBV4-3 to TRBJ2-1; possibly TRBD2 for D (6 bases). The CDR3 is 19 amino acids. Germline CDR1 reads LGHNA; CDR2 reads YSLEER. The V gene lost 4 bases and the J gene lost 6 bases, with 28 bases spanning the gap. The CDR3 DNA sequence: TGCGCCAGCAGCCCAAGGGGCTTCTCGCTAGCGTCCATATCCAATGAGCAGTTCTTC. Amino acids: CASSPRGFSLASISNEQFF.

The gene calls are TRBV30 and TRBJ2-2; a weak D match, TRBD1 (6 bases). Germline V lookup: CDR1 GTSNPN, CDR2 SVGIG (reference sequence). With 7 bases removed from V and 6 bases from J, the gap between germline ends came to 15 bases. There are 13 residues in the CDR3. CDR3 loop: CASDRRFPGELFF. DNA for the CDR3: TGTGCCTCGGACAGAAGGTTCCCCGGGGAGCTGTTTTTT.

This clone appeared a few times. J is TRBJ2-7 and V is TRBV27; TRBD1 agrees at 7 bases. There are 13 residues in the CDR3. From germline, CDR1 is MNHEY and CDR2 SMNVEV (reference sequence). Germline trimming cut 4 bases from V and 5 bases from J; bases unmatched to any gene: 5. This CDR3 is CASSYRGVHEQYF. The CDR3 DNA sequence: TGTGCCAGCAGTTACAGGGGAGTCCACGAGCAGTACTTC.

The chain combines TRBV28 with TRBJ2-1, with 8 bases that match TRBD1. CDR1 is MDHEN, CDR2 SYDVKM, per germline. The CDR3 covers 15 residues. After removal of 3 bases from V and 8 bases from J, the junction contained 9 bases not matched to a gene. As DNA, the CDR3 is TGTGCCAGCAGTTTGGGTGACAGGGGAACACATGAGCAGTTCTTC. As protein: CASSLGDRGTHEQFF.

J is TRBJ2-3 and V is TRBV7-2; 10 bases line up with TRBD2. V shed 5 bases and J 3 bases; nucleotides not matched to a gene: 11. The CDR3 has 17 residues. Per the germline V gene, CDR1 is SGHTA and CDR2 is FQGNSA. CDR3 protein: CASSMFSSGRMTDTQYF. The CDR3 DNA sequence: TGTGCCAGCAGCATGTTTTCTAGCGGGAGAATGACAGATACGCAGTATTTT.

This rearrangement joins TRBV7-2 to TRBJ2-1, with 7 bases aligning to TRBD2. The CDR3 length is 15 residues. V lost 3 bases, J lost 2 bases, and 4 bases stayed unmatched. CDR1 and CDR2 from the germline V gene are SGHTA and FQGNSA. CDR3 region: CASSFSSGTYNEQFF. In DNA form, the CDR3 reads TGTGCCAGCAGCTTCTCTAGCGGAACCTACAATGAGCAGTTCTTC.

The V and J genes are TRBV6-4 and TRBJ2-7; D is ambiguous. The length of the CDR3 is 13 residues. V lost 9 bases to trimming and J lost 0 bases, with 12 bases between them. CDR1 is MRHNA, CDR2 SNTAGT, per germline. The CDR3 reads CASSKYASYEQYF. For the CDR3, the DNA is TGTGCCAGTTCTAAATATGCCTCCTACGAGCAGTACTTC.

This chain joins TRBV15 and TRBJ1-2, with D possibly matching TRBD1 (6 bases). Germline V gene lookup returns CDR1 LNHNV and CDR2 YYDKDF (reference sequence). The V end was cut by 0 bases, the J end by 8 bases, with 13 bases between. The CDR3 is made up of 14 amino acids. CDR3: CATSREQGPRGYTF. For the CDR3, the DNA is TGTGCCACCAGCAGAGAGCAGGGGCCAAGAGGCTACACCTTC.

The sample holds a few counts of this clone. V and J are TRBV28 and TRBJ2-4; TRBD1 matches at 7 bases. Germline lookup yields CDR1 MDHEN and CDR2 SYDVKM. Germline trimming cut 1 base from V and 6 bases from J; bases unmatched to any gene: 9. The length of the CDR3 is 16 residues. This CDR3 is CASSLFRGYGLNIQYF. Here the CDR3 DNA reads TGTGCCAGCAGTTTATTCAGGGGGTATGGACTAAACATTCAGTACTTC.

This chain joins TRBV30 and TRBJ2-7, with D hard to call. V dropped 1 base and J dropped 6 bases, with 10 bases sitting between them. This CDR3 is 12 amino acids long. Germline CDR1 GTSNPN, CDR2 SVGIG (reference sequence). The CDR3 DNA is TGTGCCTGGAGTGGTACTGCACTCGAGCAGTACTTC. Translating gives CAWSGTALEQYF.

This clone was observed a handful of times. This chain uses TRBV27 with TRBJ1-1; TRBD1 is a possible D gene (5 bases). The CDR3 has 16 residues. CDR1 is MNHEY and CDR2 is SMNVEV in the germline V gene (reference sequence). V dropped 3 bases and J dropped 1 base, with 15 bases sitting between them. The CDR3 DNA reads TGTGCCAGCAGTTTTCGGGCGGGACGTACGAACACTGAAGCTTTCTTT. Translation: CASSFRAGRTNTEAFF.